A selection of T cell receptor beta chains follows, all from one sample in a study of beta chain features in type 1 diabetes. The table came from immunoSEQ multiplex PCR; TCRdb's copy has only in-frame clones and leaves some out. The sample contains hundreds of thousands of clones, 15% to 18% of which appear only once. Sequencing was performed on naive CD4+ T cells from blood. The receptors derive from a man between 18 and 29 years old in good health. The CDR3 runs from the conserved cysteine through the conserved F or W. D genes are given only for firm matches. Clone size is shown for a subset of rows, as once, few, many or a class of expanded clone.

- few TRBJ2-6 TRBV29-1 TGCAGCGGTACGGACTCTGGGGCCAACGTCCTGACTTTC CSGTDSGANVLTF
TRBD1 - TRBJ1-1 TRBV19 TGTGCCAGTAGTATCGGGGGACAGGGGAACACTGAAGCTTTCTTT CASSIGGQGNTEAFF
- - TRBJ1-4 TRBV2 TGTGCCAGCATACGCCAGGGCGTTGGTGATGAAAAACTGTTTTTT CASIRQGVGDEKLFF
TRBD1 - TRBJ2-1 TRBV10-3 TGTGCCATCAGTGGCCGGGACAGGGACAATGAGCAGTTCTTC CAISGRDRDNEQFF
TRBD2 few TRBJ2-2 TRBV2 TGTGCCAGCAGGGAGACTAGCGGTAACACCGGGGAGCTGTTTTTT CASRETSGNTGELFF
- few TRBJ2-7 TRBV7-9 TGTGCCAGCAGACTTGGTCGGGGACACGAGCAGTACTTC CASRLGRGHEQYF
- - TRBJ2-7 TRBV10-3 TGTGCCACCGGCTCGGGCCGGGGGAGATACGAGCAGTACTTC CATGSGRGRYEQYF
- - TRBJ1-1 TRBV28 TGTGCCAGCAGTGTAGAAATGAACACTGAAGCTTTCTTT CASSVEMNTEAFF
- - TRBJ2-7 TRBV4-3 TGCGCCAGCAGCCAAGATCACGACGAGCAGTACTTC CASSQDHDEQYF
- - TRBJ1-2 TRBV30 TGTGCCTGGAGTAGGGGGGTCGGTGTTGGCTACACCTTC CAWSRGVGVGYTF
- few TRBJ1-2 TRBV2 TGTGCCAGCACTGCGGACGGATATGGCTACACCTTC CASTADGYGYTF
- - TRBJ1-5 TRBV5-1 TGCGCCAGCAGCTTGGGGGAGAGAAGCAATCAGCCCCAGCATTTT CASSLGERSNQPQHF
TRBD2 - TRBJ2-7 TRBV10-3 TGTGCCATCAGTGAGTCGGCGGGAGGGACCGAGCAGTACTTC CAISESAGGTEQYF
- - TRBJ2-7 TRBV6-6 TGTGCCAGCAGTTACTCGACCAGGGGGGCCTACGAGCAGTACTTC CASSYSTRGAYEQYF
TRBD1 - TRBJ1-1 TRBV7-2 TGTGCCAGCAGCTTAACACAGGGGGCGATGACTGAAGCTTTCTTT CASSLTQGAMTEAFF
- few TRBJ1-3 TRBV25-1 TGTGCCAGCAGTGAACGAGGGGTCGCTGGAAACACCATATATTTT CASSERGVAGNTIYF
TRBD1 - TRBJ1-1 TRBV6-5 TGTGCCAGCAGTTACGGACAGGGGACTCGTAGAACTGAAGCTTTCTTT CASSYGQGTRRTEAFF
TRBD2 few TRBJ2-2 TRBV2 TGTGCCAGCATGATCCCCATTAGCGGGCCGAACACCGGGGAGCTGTTTTTT CASMIPISGPNTGELFF
- - TRBJ1-2 TRBV7-9 TGTGCCAGCAGCTCAGGTTCCAGGGGCTATGGCTACACCTTC CASSSGSRGYGYTF
- - TRBJ1-1 TRBV19 TGTGCCAGTAGTGAACAGGGACTTAACACTGAAGCTTTCTTT CASSEQGLNTEAFF
- few TRBJ2-7 TRBV9 TGTGCCAGCAGTCTTTTCGGTGGCCTGGGGGAGCAGTACTTC CASSLFGGLGEQYF
- few TRBJ2-7 TRBV10-3 TGTGCCATCAGGAAGGGACCAAATTCCTACGAGCAGTACTTC CAIRKGPNSYEQYF
TRBD1 - TRBJ2-7 TRBV7-9 TGTGCCAGCAGCCGACTCCGACAGGGGACCGAGCAGTACTTC CASSRLRQGTEQYF
- - TRBJ1-3 TRBV4-3 TGCGCCAGCAGCCAAAACACAGGACGTAGCTCTGGAAACACCATATATTTT CASSQNTGRSSGNTIYF
- few TRBJ2-7 TRBV4-3 TGCGCCAGCAGCCAAGGACCTTCCTACGAGCAGTACTTC CASSQGPSYEQYF
- - TRBJ2-3 TRBV28 TGTGCCAGCGGTTGGCCTAGCACAGATACGCAGTATTTT CASGWPSTDTQYF
- few TRBJ2-3 TRBV21-1 TGTGCCAGTCCGAGGGGGGGGGCAGATACGCAGTATTTT CASPRGGADTQYF
- - TRBJ2-7 TRBV28 TGTGCCAGCAGCCGAGACCGGGCTAGCTCCTACGAGCAGTACTTC CASSRDRASSYEQYF
TRBD1 few TRBJ1-5 TRBV7-2 TGTGCCAGCAGAATGGACAGGGGTATAACTCAGCCCCAGCATTTT CASRMDRGITQPQHF
- - TRBJ1-3 TRBV4-3 TGCGCCAGCAGCCAAGATCCCTCTGGAAACACCATATATTTT CASSQDPSGNTIYF
- - TRBJ2-2 TRBV11-2 TGTGCCAGCAGATCTCCCGGGTCACGGGCGAACACCGGGGAGCTGTTTTTT CASRSPGSRANTGELFF
TRBD1 - TRBJ1-5 TRBV27 TGTGCCAGCAGTTTATCACCCACAGGGGCGGATCAGCCCCAGCATTTT CASSLSPTGADQPQHF
TRBD1 - TRBJ2-5 TRBV15 TGTGCCACCAGCAGGGCACAGGGGGGAGTGGGGGAGACCCAGTACTTC CATSRAQGGVGETQYF
- - TRBJ1-2 TRBV6-5 TGTGCCAGCAGTCGCATGACGGATCGGATCTATGGCTACACCTTC CASSRMTDRIYGYTF
TRBD1 few TRBJ1-5 TRBV4-1 TGCGCCAGCAGCCCAGGACAGGGCGTACTTAGCAATCAGCCCCAGCATTTT CASSPGQGVLSNQPQHF
- few TRBJ2-7 TRBV30 TGTGCCTGCCACATGAGGGGCCTCCCTTTAGAGCAGTACTTC CACHMRGLPLEQYF
- - TRBJ2-7 TRBV29-1 TGCAGGCCACCCCCCCCGGAGATTTCCTACGAGCAGTACTTC CRPPPPEISYEQYF
- - TRBJ2-3 TRBV2 TGTGCCAGCACTAAGGACAGCACAGATACGCAGTATTTT CASTKDSTDTQYF
- - TRBJ2-7 TRBV28 TGTGCCAGCCGGCCGTTTGGGCAGGGGCTCCACGAGCAGTACTTC CASRPFGQGLHEQYF
- - TRBJ1-6 TRBV7-9 TGTGCCAGCAGACCTCCTGATACCTATAATTCACCCCTCCACTTT CASRPPDTYNSPLHF
- - TRBJ2-7 TRBV7-9 TGTGCCAGCAGCCGAAGCGGGGGACAGGGCTCCTACGAGCAGTACTTC CASSRSGGQGSYEQYF
- - TRBJ2-1 TRBV6-5 TGTGCCAGCAGTTACACGGACATCTTGGATGAGCAGTTCTTC CASSYTDILDEQFF
- - TRBJ1-1 TRBV11-2 TGTGCCAGCAGGCGCGTGCCCAGGAACGGGGAAGCTTTCTTT CASRRVPRNGEAFF
- few TRBJ1-4 TRBV7-2 TGTGCCAGCAGCTTAGGTGGGACTAATGAAAAACTGTTTTTT CASSLGGTNEKLFF
TRBD2 few TRBJ2-7 TRBV7-2 TGTGCCAGCAGCGGAGCGGGAGGACGTCGCGAGCAGTACTTC CASSGAGGRREQYF
TRBD1 - TRBJ2-5 TRBV28 TGTGCCAGCATTCCCCGGGACAGACCTAAAGAGACCCAGTACTTC CASIPRDRPKETQYF
TRBD1 few TRBJ2-3 TRBV4-3 TGCGCCAGCAGCCAAGATGGACAGGGCCGCACAGATACGCAGTATTTT CASSQDGQGRTDTQYF